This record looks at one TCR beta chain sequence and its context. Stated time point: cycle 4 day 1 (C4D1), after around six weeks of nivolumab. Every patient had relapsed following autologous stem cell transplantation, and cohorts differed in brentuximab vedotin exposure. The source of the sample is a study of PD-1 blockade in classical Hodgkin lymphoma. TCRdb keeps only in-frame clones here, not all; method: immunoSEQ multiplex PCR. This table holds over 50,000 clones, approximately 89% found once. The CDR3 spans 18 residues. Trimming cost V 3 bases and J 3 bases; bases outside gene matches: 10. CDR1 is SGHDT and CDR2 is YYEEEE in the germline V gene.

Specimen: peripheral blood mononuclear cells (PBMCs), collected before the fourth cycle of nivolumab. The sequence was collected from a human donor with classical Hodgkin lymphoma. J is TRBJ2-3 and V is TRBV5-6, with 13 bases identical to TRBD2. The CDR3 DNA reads TGTGCCAGCAGCTCACTCAGGACTAGCGGGAGAATAACAGATACGCAGTATTTT. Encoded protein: CASSSLRTSGRITDTQYF.